This T cell receptor (beta chain) was recorded in a study of blood T cell repertoires in COVID-19. Background on the study: T cells, B-cell-depleted T cells, or PBMCs supplied cDNA or gDNA.

The method was immunoSEQ multiplex PCR; TCRdb's version includes in-frame clones alone and lacks a portion of them. Of approximately 61,000 clones listed, 70% to 85% were seen once; the top ten hold 4.5% to 7%. This receptor was taken from a woman aged 70-85 years with acute or convalescent COVID-19. The material sequenced was peripheral blood.

CDR3 amino acids: CASSVEHGGETQYF. In DNA, the CDR3 is TGCGCCAGCAGTGTAGAGCACGGCGGAGAGACCCAGTACTTC. The chain joins TRBV10-1 to TRBJ2-5; D not resolved. CDR3 size: 14 residues. V lost 4 bases and J lost 4, with 13 bases in between. The germline V gene encodes CDR1 WNHNN and CDR2 SYGVQD (reference sequence).